The 10 T cell receptor beta chains below come from one sample, sequenced in a study of PD-L1 blockade in urothelial cancer. The data were produced by immunoSEQ multiplex PCR, yet TCRdb's version contains in-frame clones alone and is incomplete. This sample carries under 55,000 clones, 84% of them seen once, and the ten largest clones take approximately 2.9%. The sample's time point: pretreatment peripheral blood. Sample: PBMCs, taken around atezolizumab (anti-PD-L1) treatment. The receptors were sampled from a man aged 65 to 79 with urothelial cancer.

The table lists this clone with a count of one. The chain links TRBV28 to TRBJ1-2, with 8 bases aligning to TRBD1. CDR3 length: 19 amino acids. V dropped 4 bases and J dropped 0; count of bases not matched to a gene: 16. Germline loops: CDR1 MDHEN, CDR2 SYDVKM. DNA of the CDR3: TGTGCCAGCAGTTCGTCCCGGACAGGGAAGGGCCTAGCTAACTATGGCTACACCTTC. It yields the protein CASSSSRTGKGLANYGYTF.

V and J are TRBV7-7 and TRBJ1-2, with D uncertain. The CDR3 covers 14 residues. Germline V gives CDR1 SSHAT, CDR2 FNYEAQ (reference sequence). The V end lost 2 bases, the J end lost 3 bases, and 10 bases lay between the germline ends. CDR3 sequence reads: CASSLRVRDYGYTF. CDR3 DNA sequence: TGTGCCAGCAGCTTACGAGTGAGGGACTATGGCTACACCTTC.

This clone was detected only once. The chain recombines TRBV29-1 with TRBJ2-5; 10 bases are a match to TRBD2. Judging by the DNA end, TRBJ2-7 fits better; the J call may be wrong. There are 13 residues in the CDR3. CDR1 SQVTM and CDR2 ANQGSEA come from the germline V gene. For the CDR3, the DNA is TGCAGCGTCCAGCGGGGGGGCCAGGGCGAGCAGTACTTC. It translates to CSVQRGGQGEQYF.

The chain uses TRBV9 and TRBJ2-5, with 7 positions matching TRBD2. V lost 0 bases and J lost 5; bases outside the gene matches: 4. Per germline, CDR1 SGDLS and CDR2 YYNGEE. CDR3 length equals 14 residues. The CDR3 DNA is TGTGCCAGCAGCGTAGAGGGAGGGTGGGAGACCCAGTACTTC. Translated: CASSVEGGWETQYF.

The chain has TRBV28 and TRBJ2-5; a possible D gene is TRBD2 (5 bases). In germline, CDR1 is MDHEN, CDR2 SYDVKM. The CDR3 totals 13 residues. Trimming took 6 bases from V and 2 from J, leaving 10 bases between them. The CDR3 region has the DNA TGTGCCAGCAGATCCGGACTGCAAGAGACCCAGTACTTC. This sequence encodes CASRSGLQETQYF. Variable domain in full (rest from reference TRBV28 and TRBJ2-5): DVKVTQSSRYLVKRTGEKVFLECVQDMDHENMFWYRQDPGLGLRLIYFSYDVKMKEKGDIPEGYSVSREKKERFSLILESASTNQTSMYLCASRSGLQETQYFGPGTRLLVL.

The chain links TRBV28 to TRBJ1-2, with a weak D call TRBD1 (5 bases). Germline CDR1 is MDHEN and CDR2 is SYDVKM. The V end was cut by 2 bases, the J end by 7 bases, with 8 bases between. The CDR3 sequence is 12 residues long. The CDR3 protein is CASSLRGIGYTF. DNA for the CDR3: TGTGCCAGCAGTTTACGGGGGATTGGCTACACCTTC.

The V and J genes are TRBV4-2 and TRBJ2-1; 12 positions match TRBD2. The V gene's germline CDR1 is LGHNA and CDR2 YNFKEQ. The ends lost 4 bases at V and 8 bases at J; junction bases unmatched: 3. The CDR3 totals 14 residues. The chain's CDR3 is CASSPSGGAYEQFF. The CDR3 DNA follows: TGTGCCAGCAGCCCTAGCGGGGGGGCATATGAGCAGTTCTTC.

V gene TRBV19 combines with J gene TRBJ1-2; 11 nucleotides align to TRBD1. The trim removed 5 bases at V and 7 bases at J, leaving 6 bases unmatched. Germline CDR1 is LNHDA and CDR2 is SQIVND (reference sequence). The CDR3 consists of 14 residues. In DNA form, the CDR3 reads TGTGCCAGTAGTCCCCGGACAGGGGGCAGTGGCTACACCTTC. It is translated as CASSPRTGGSGYTF.

This clone was found once. This chain connects TRBV5-4 to TRBJ1-1; D is ambiguous. The CDR3 contains 13 residues. V lost 4 bases, J lost 3 bases, and 10 bases lay in between. The germline CDR1 and CDR2 sequences are SGHNT and YYREEE (reference sequence). DNA for the CDR3: TGTGCCAGCAGCCCCCGAGTGGACACTGAAGCTTTCTTT. This translates into CASSPRVDTEAFF.

V usage is TRBV11-2 and J usage is TRBJ2-4, with D possibly TRBD1 on 5 matching bases. Germline CDR1 reads SGHAT; CDR2 reads FQNNGV. The CDR3 covers 15 residues. The V end was cut by 0 bases, the J end by 2 bases, with 8 bases between. CDR3 in DNA: TGTGCCAGCAGCTTAGACAGGGTAACCAAAAACATTCAGTACTTC. It specifies CASSLDRVTKNIQYF.